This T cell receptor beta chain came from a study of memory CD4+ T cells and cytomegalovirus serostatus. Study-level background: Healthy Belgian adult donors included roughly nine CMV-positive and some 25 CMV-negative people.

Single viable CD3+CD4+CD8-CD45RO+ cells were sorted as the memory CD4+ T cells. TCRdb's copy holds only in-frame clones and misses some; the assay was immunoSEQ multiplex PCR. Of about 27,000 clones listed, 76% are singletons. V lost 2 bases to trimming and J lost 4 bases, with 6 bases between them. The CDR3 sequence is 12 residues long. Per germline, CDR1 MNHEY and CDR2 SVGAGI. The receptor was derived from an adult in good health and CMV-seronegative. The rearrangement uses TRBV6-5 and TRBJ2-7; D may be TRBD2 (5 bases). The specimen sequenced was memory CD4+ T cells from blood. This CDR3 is CASSYGEYEQYF. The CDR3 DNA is TGTGCCAGCAGTTACGGGGAGTACGAGCAGTACTTC.